This T cell receptor (beta chain) was captured in a study of blood T cell repertoires in COVID-19. Background on the study: COVID-19 samples collected from the United States, Italy and Spain covered acute and convalescent phases.

Germline V gene data show CDR1 as SGHRS and CDR2 as YFSETQ. The CDR3 has 14 amino acids. Trimming left V 2 bases short and J 7 bases short, with 15 bases between. Clones were sequenced by immunoSEQ multiplex PCR, and TCRdb holds only the in-frame ones, with some missing. The data contain under 350,000 clones, roughly four fifths of them singletons. The sample was peripheral blood. The rearrangement uses TRBV5-1 and TRBJ2-5, with D perhaps TRBD1 (6 bases). The source is a woman aged 45-59 years who had recovered from COVID-19. The CDR3 region has the DNA TGCGCCAGCAGCTTCGGACAGCTTGAAGGGACCCAGTACTTC. Translated: CASSFGQLEGTQYF.